Below, one T cell receptor (beta chain) is given with its context. Its matching antigen is unknown. Pooling of second doses given at about 4 or about 12 weeks was done. Profiled with immunoSEQ multiplex PCR; TCRdb holds only in-frame clones, not every one. The data contain 180,000 or so clones, 88% of them seen just once; the ten biggest clones take up 25% to 30%. Trimming stripped 5 bases from V and 5 bases from J, with 16 bases between. The CDR3 sequence is 14 residues long. Germline V gene sequence: CDR1 SGHTA, CDR2 FQGTGA. The entry originates in a study of T cell responses to AZD1222 COVID-19 vaccine. General study results and limits: Distributed over spike, vaccine-associated CD4 TCRs predominated at 160-218 and 743-854. The breadth and depth of Spike-specific TCRs increased once two AZD1222 doses had been given.

The sequencing here drew on peripheral blood, taken 28 days after the second AZD1222 dose. The TCR sequence derives from an adult who received the AZD1222 COVID-19 vaccine. V gene TRBV7-3 combines with J gene TRBJ2-7; no clear D gene. In DNA form, the CDR3 reads TGTGCCAGCAGCATCAGACAAGGCCACGACGAGCAGTACTTC. Amino acid sequence: CASSIRQGHDEQYF.